This T cell receptor beta chain was found in a study of OX40 agonist ivuxolimab in advanced cancers. Only in-frame clones appear in the TCRdb table, and some are missing; sequencing was by immunoSEQ multiplex PCR. The profile covers under 100,000 clones, with approximately 83% appearing a single time and roughly 6% taken by the ten largest. This clone came up once. Trimming took 2 bases from V and 8 from J, leaving 24 bases between them. Per germline, CDR1 GTSNPN and CDR2 SVGIG (reference sequence). The CDR3 is made up of 16 amino acids. Here the sequenced sample was CD4+ or CD8+ T cells sorted from blood, taken in a trial of the OX40 agonist ivuxolimab. This clonotype originated in an adult with an advanced solid tumor such as melanoma, head and neck, liver or kidney cancer. This sequence joins TRBV30 and TRBJ1-2; D call uncertain. CDR3 protein: CAWSLITNLELRGYTF. The CDR3 nucleotides read TGTGCCTGGAGTCTAATAACAAACCTGGAGTTGCGAGGCTACACCTTC.